A single T cell receptor (beta chain) is shown here with its context. This PCR relied on a set of 60 Vbeta primers and 13 Jbeta primers. Produced via immunoSEQ multiplex PCR; TCRdb's table is partial and in-frame only. The sample holds roughly 100,000 clones, roughly 13% seen once. This entry comes from a study of cytomegalovirus exposure and HLA in healthy donors. This CDR3 has 16 residues. Germline assignment: CDR1 SNHLY and CDR2 FYNNEI. V lost 4 bases, J lost 7 bases, and 12 bases stayed unmatched. The chain joins TRBV2 to TRBJ2-3; 9 nucleotides match TRBD2. Input material: PBMCs. This TCR was recovered from a middle-aged man in good health and CMV-seropositive. The CDR3 is CASSGRSSGATYTQYF. As DNA, the CDR3 is TGTGCCAGCAGTGGAAGGTCTAGCGGGGCCACCTATACGCAGTATTTT.